This T cell receptor beta chain came from a study of blood T cells in healthy people across ages (dated by TCRdb to about 2015). Some background on the complete study: In model experiments, roughly one uniquely barcoded TCR beta cDNA molecule per two T cells was captured by template switching. Age-related changes in TCR beta repertoire diversity were measured in the study by deep sequencing normalized with unique cDNA molecular identifiers. The donors were divided into four age groups: young (average approximately 17 years), middle-aged (approximately 42), aged (approximately 64) and long-lived (roughly 86). To avoid experimental bias, donors of different ages were spread randomly across the sequencing lanes. Using the same blood draw, the study looked at two additional independent replicas of 1 million unique cDNA reads for two donors, one aged 18 to 30 and the other aged 80 or older. Here is what the overall study found, with its caveats: As age increased, observed TCR beta diversity per million T cells dropped in a roughly linear way, and a significant reduction was already evident by age 40. A strong correlation was found between observed TCR beta diversity and the percentage of naive T cells measured by flow cytometry. The long-lived group showed more naive CD4+ T cells, fewer expanded clones and increased TCR diversity than the aged group, suggesting age selection. Estimates of total diversity from one million sequenced T cells were regarded as lower bounds and underestimates. Since profiling was done on bulk unsorted PBMCs, naive and antigen-experienced compartments could not be conclusively compared. Because the CMV infection status of the donors was unknown, age-related changes in expanded clonotypes may potentially have been confounded.

The library was generated by 5' RACE. The second PCR ran for roughly 7 to 12 cycles and used a J-beta primer mix along with a sample-barcoded 5' primer. A unique molecular identifier was introduced onto each TCR beta cDNA molecule by a template-switch 5' adaptor carrying 12 random nucleotides. Each sample yielded at least 2.5 million CDR3-containing paired-end reads. All of the RNA was converted into first-strand cDNA using the Mint cDNA synthesis kit, with a TRBC-specific oligonucleotide serving as the primer. After uracil-DNA glycosylase treatment, a first 18-cycle PCR used universal primers M1SS and BC2_uni_R on all cDNA. For the original study's pipeline: Each sample was normalized by randomly selecting 1 million high-quality reads, each carrying a distinct molecular identifier. Instead of being binned into consensus sequences, reads with shared molecular identifiers were discarded. MiTCR, with a Q25 quality threshold and the strictest error-elimination algorithm, was used for CDR3 identification, clonotype clustering and error correction. A nonparametric unseen species model using Euler transformation provided a lower-bound estimate of total TCR beta diversity. In-frame beta chains were kept once TCRdb had trimmed the public reads at Q25 with fastp and called clones with MiXCR. Each CDR3 protein gets just one entry, which takes the most common genes and DNA from the rows behind it. The V and J calls were not made by the authors but by TCRdb's processing. This sample comprises 1.8 million or so distinct CDR3 sequences, around 40% of them detected only once. The leading ten clones occupy 23% of the sample.

The donors were some 39 Caucasian individuals from Russia, aged roughly 6 to 100 years, who were systemically healthy. Each donor gave 8 to 10 milliliters of peripheral blood, drawn into EDTA-treated Vacutainer tubes. PBMCs were isolated by Ficoll-Paque density-gradient centrifugation, with at least 7 million obtained per sample. Trizol reagent was used to extract total RNA from PBMCs, with at least 5 micrograms per sample. The percentages of naive CD45RAhigh/CD27high T cells were determined by flow cytometry on a PBMC aliquot from every donor. Note on this clonotype: No antigen is known for it. Base qualities are not at hand, and no much larger clone is one base apart.

This clonotype was sampled from a human donor in good health. Sequencing was done on a sample of blood.

The CDR3 loop reads CASSPTRGYEQYF. The DNA is as follows: TGTGCCAGCAGCCCAACGAGGGGGTACGAGCAGTACTTC. The chain uses TRBV7-3 and TRBJ2-7, and possibly TRBD1, on 6 matching bases. Trimming at the junction amounts to 5 bases on V and 4 bases on J, and the germline ends lie 12 bases apart. There are 13 amino acids in the CDR3, from cysteine to phenylalanine inclusive. Kept here is only the CDR3 DNA, which spans 39 bases and is read in frame from base 1. CDR1 and CDR2 were assigned from the germline V gene as SGHTA and FQGTGA.